The 31 T cell receptor beta chains below come from one sample, sequenced in a study of T-cell reconstitution after alpha-beta-depleted transplantation in children. TCRbeta library construction was performed incorporating unique molecular identifiers. TCRdb reprocessed the PCR reads via MiXCR and lists one record per CDR3 protein. Of 550,000 to 800,000 distinct CDR3 sequences listed, roughly 14% are singletons. Here the sequenced sample was PBMCs, taken before TCRalphabeta/CD19-depleted stem cell transplant. These receptors were obtained from a girl aged 2 to 9 with congenital amegakaryocytic thrombocytopenia, due to receive a stem cell transplant.

This clonotype was counted a few times. The chain links TRBV24-1 to TRBJ2-1; 10 bases are a match to TRBD1. J was trimmed by 14 bases and V by 4 bases; bases with no gene match: 10. The CDR3 spans 14 residues. Looked up from germline, CDR1 is KGHDR and CDR2 is SFDVKD. As DNA, the CDR3 is TGTGCCACCAGTGACCTGACAGGGGGCGTAGAGAAGTTCTTC. Translation gives CATSDLTGGVEKFF.

The J gene is TRBJ2-5, the V gene TRBV20-1; D not certain. The V gene's germline CDR1 is DFQATT and CDR2 SNEGSKA (reference sequence). This CDR3 spans 10 amino acids. Trimming stripped 7 bases from V and 8 bases from J, with 11 bases between. In DNA, the CDR3 is TGCAGTGTTGTGACGGCTACCCAGTACTTC. Translated: CSVVTATQYF.

In this sample, this clonotype turned up a few times. The V and J genes are TRBV20-1 and TRBJ2-4, with no clear D. CDR3 size: 15 residues. The germline V and J ends were trimmed by 4 bases and 0 bases, with 13 bases remaining between them. Germline CDR1 reads DFQATT; CDR2 reads SNEGSKA (reference sequence). The CDR3 DNA is TGCAGTGCTAAGGGCGTCTATCTAGCCAAAAACATTCAGTACTTC. The encoded protein is CSAKGVYLAKNIQYF.

This clonotype has a count of ten or more. The chain is built from TRBV10-1 and TRBJ2-7; D assignment may be TRBD1 or TRBD2 (5 bases each). Trimming removed 3 bases from V and 3 bases from J, with 12 bases in between. The V gene's germline CDR1 is WNHNN and CDR2 SYGVQD (reference sequence). This CDR3 spans 14 amino acids. The CDR3 loop is CASSDRGGFYEQYF. The CDR3 region has the DNA TGCGCCAGCAGTGATCGTGGGGGTTTCTACGAGCAGTACTTC.

Many counts were recorded for this clonotype. The chain combines TRBV15 with TRBJ2-7; D is possibly TRBD2 (6 bases). The germline V gene encodes CDR1 LNHNV and CDR2 YYDKDF (reference sequence). The CDR3 sequence is 17 residues long. V was cut by 0 bases and J by 11 bases, with 26 bases left in between. The chain's CDR3 is CATSREFGRRWREAEYF. The CDR3 region has the DNA TGTGCCACCAGCAGAGAATTTGGGCGAAGGTGGAGGGAGGCGGAGTACTTC. Based on the CDR3 plus reference TRBV15 and TRBJ2-7, the full variable domain is DAMVIQNPRYQVTQFGKPVTLSCSQTLNHNVMYWYQQKSSQAPKLLFHYYDKDFNNEADTPDNFQSRRPNTSFCFLDIRSPGLGDTAMYLCATSREFGRRWREAEYFGPGTRLTVT.

This clonotype has a handful of counts. The chain couples TRBV5-1 to TRBJ2-2; 8 positions agree with TRBD2. The CDR3 consists of 16 residues. Trimming at V came to 5 bases and at J to 5 bases, leaving 11 bases not matched to a gene. Germline CDR1 is SGHRS and CDR2 is YFSETQ. CDR3 residues: CASSFLTSGQTGELFF. CDR3 DNA sequence: TGCGCCAGCAGTTTTTTAACTAGCGGACAAACCGGGGAGCTGTTTTTT.

V gene TRBV4-1 combines with J gene TRBJ2-7, with 7 positions matching TRBD1. Unmatched junction bases numbered 7, after V lost 3 bases and J lost 2 bases. The CDR3 has 15 residues. Germline CDR1 is MGHRA and CDR2 is YSYEKL. The CDR3 DNA reads as TGCGCCAGCAGCCAGTACAGGGGAATCACCTACGAGCAGTACTTC. It yields the protein CASSQYRGITYEQYF.

This clonotype was counted a few times. One end of the junction fails to match germline, which may point to a read error. This chain joins TRBV12-3 or TRBV12-4 and TRBJ2-7; TRBD2 agrees at 11 bases. This CDR3 spans 11 amino acids. The CDR3 nucleotides read TGTGCCAGCAGTTTAGAGGGACTAGCGGACTTC. This sequence encodes CASSLEGLADF.

CDR3 amino acids: CSANVPAGDTDTQYF. The CDR3 DNA reads TGCAGTGCTAACGTCCCAGCGGGAGATACAGATACGCAGTATTTT. This sequence joins TRBV20-1 and TRBJ2-3; 8 nucleotides agree with TRBD2. This CDR3 spans 15 amino acids. Germline V gives CDR1 DFQATT, CDR2 SNEGSKA (reference sequence). The trim removed 4 bases at V and 3 bases at J, leaving 9 bases unmatched.

The rearrangement uses TRBV4-1 and TRBJ1-2; D is ambiguous. V was shortened by 1 base and J by 8 bases, with 26 bases between the two germline ends. Germline V gives CDR1 MGHRA, CDR2 YSYEKL. CDR3 size: 18 residues. For the CDR3, the DNA is TGCGCCAGCAGCCAAGGTCGGTTTCGTCGGGGAGGTTCGGAAGGCTACACCTTC. Encoded protein: CASSQGRFRRGGSEGYTF.

This clonotype was counted only a few times. The chain is built from TRBV27 and TRBJ1-1; no definite D call. V was clipped by 6 bases and J by 5 bases, with 13 bases between them. The CDR3 runs 13 residues. The germline V gene has CDR1 MNHEY and CDR2 SMNVEV (reference sequence). CDR3 amino acids: CASSPGYETEAFF. The CDR3 DNA reads TGTGCCAGCAGCCCCGGGTACGAGACTGAAGCTTTCTTT.

This clonotype was counted ten times or more. The chain is built from TRBV29-1 and TRBJ2-1; 9 bases match TRBD1. Per germline, CDR1 SQVTM and CDR2 ANQGSEA. This CDR3 has 16 amino acids. J gave up 4 bases and V 3 bases, and 10 bases lay outside the gene matches. CDR3 region: CSVDTRDRGLYNEQFF. CDR3 sequence (DNA): TGCAGCGTTGATACTAGAGACAGGGGGTTATACAATGAGCAGTTCTTC.

This clonotype was detected only a few times. The chain links TRBV20-1 to TRBJ2-7, with a tentative D call TRBD1 (5 bases). Between the trimmed V and J ends, which lost 5 bases and 5 bases, there was a span of 16 bases. This CDR3 has 13 amino acids. Looked up from germline, CDR1 is DFQATT and CDR2 is SNEGSKA (reference sequence). The DNA for the CDR3 is TGCAGTGCTCCGGACACCTTCGTTAACGAGCAGTACTTC. As protein: CSAPDTFVNEQYF.

The chain joins TRBV3-1 to TRBJ2-1; TRBD2 aligns across 15 bases. Trimming removed 10 bases from V and 1 base from J; junction bases left unmatched: 8. The CDR3 is 17 amino acids. Germline V lookup: CDR1 LGHDT, CDR2 YNNKEL (reference sequence). The CDR3 is CATTRTSGRGSYNEQFF. The CDR3 DNA is TGTGCCACCACCCGGACTAGCGGGAGGGGTTCCTACAATGAGCAGTTCTTC.

This clonotype has more than one count but fewer than ten. The chain has TRBV29-1 and TRBJ2-4; D may be TRBD1 or TRBD2 (5 bases each). The V gene lost 4 bases and the J gene lost 6 bases, with 13 bases spanning the gap. In germline, CDR1 is SQVTM, CDR2 ANQGSEA. CDR3 length equals 13 residues. Here the CDR3 DNA reads TGCAGCGTTGTTAGGGACCTCGGAAACATTCAGTACTTC. It translates to CSVVRDLGNIQYF.

At least ten counts were recorded for this clonotype. V and J are TRBV12-3 or TRBV12-4 and TRBJ2-7, with D possibly being TRBD1 or TRBD2 (5 bases each). Between the trimmed V and J ends, which lost 5 bases and 1 base, there was a span of 12 bases. There are 14 residues in the CDR3. The CDR3 DNA sequence: TGTGCCAGCAGTCCGGGACGGGCGTCCTACGAGCAGTACTTC. Its protein product is CASSPGRASYEQYF.

This clonotype appeared many times. The V call is TRBV5-1, the J call TRBJ2-6, with no clear D. The CDR3 is 14 amino acids. CDR1 SGHRS and CDR2 YFSETQ come from the germline V gene. V dropped 2 bases and J dropped 2 bases, with 5 bases sitting between them. CDR3 DNA sequence: TGCGCCAGCAGCTTTCAGGCTGGGGCCAACGTCCTGACTTTC. Translating it yields CASSFQAGANVLTF.

This clonotype was recorded at least ten times. This chain connects TRBV6-1 to TRBJ2-1; D might be TRBD1 or TRBD2, each matching 5 bases. The germline V gene has CDR1 MNHNS and CDR2 SASEGT. The CDR3 loop spans 15 amino acids. The V and J ends lost 6 bases and 11 bases respectively, with 23 bases between them. The CDR3 sequence: CASRNRGPGECKQFF. The CDR3 DNA is TGTGCCAGCAGGAACCGGGGACCTGGGGAGTGTAAGCAGTTCTTC.

This clonotype has ten or more counts. The chain has TRBV28 and TRBJ1-2, with 7 nucleotides matching TRBD1. The CDR3 has 15 amino acids. Germline CDR1 and CDR2: MDHEN and SYDVKM. Losses at the gene ends were 3 bases for V and 0 bases for J; bases not matched to a gene: 4. The CDR3 here is CASSFIGGTNYGYTF. In nucleotides, the CDR3 is TGTGCCAGCAGTTTTATAGGGGGCACTAACTATGGCTACACCTTC.

This clonotype has more than one count but fewer than ten. The rearrangement joins TRBV7-9 to TRBJ2-5, with 7 bases matching TRBD2. This CDR3 spans 16 amino acids. The V gene end was trimmed by 1 base and the J gene end by 7 bases; junction bases not matched to a gene: 12. CDR1 is SEHNR and CDR2 is FQNEAQ in the germline V gene (reference sequence). The CDR3 DNA follows: TGTGCCAGCAGCTTAGAGGTTGCGGGAGCCGGCGGGACCCAGTACTTC. It specifies CASSLEVAGAGGTQYF. The full variable domain, with the rest looked up from reference TRBV7-9 and TRBJ2-5, is DTGVSQNPRHKITKRGQNVTFRCDPISEHNRLYWYRQTLGQGPEFLTYFQNEAQLEKSRLLSDRFSAERPKGSFSTLEIQRTEQGDSAMYLCASSLEVAGAGGTQYFGPGTRLLVL.

In regard to this clonotype: Since a much larger clone is just one base distant, this may be a read error. The CDR3 spells CSARIAAWDEQYF. CDR3 bases: TGCAGTGCTAGGATTGCGGCCTGGGACGAGCAGTACTTC. This chain links TRBV20-1 with TRBJ2-7, with unresolved D. Germline V gene lookup returns CDR1 DFQATT and CDR2 SNEGSKA (reference sequence). V lost 3 bases, J lost 5 bases, and 14 bases lay in between. The CDR3 contains 13 residues.

Ten or more counts support this clonotype. The chain combines TRBV29-1 with TRBJ2-5, with D perhaps being TRBD1 or TRBD2 (6 bases each). CDR1 is SQVTM, CDR2 ANQGSEA, per germline. The CDR3 is 13 residues long. V lost 4 bases to trimming and J lost 5 bases, with 14 bases between them. As DNA, the CDR3 is TGCAGCGTTGGAGCCGGGGGCCGTGAGACCCAGTACTTC. Protein sequence: CSVGAGGRETQYF.

This clonotype was seen ten or more times. The V gene is TRBV29-1, the J gene TRBJ2-7; D not certain. Trimming stripped 4 bases from V and 12 bases from J, with 13 bases between. From germline, CDR1 is SQVTM and CDR2 ANQGSEA. CDR3 length equals 10 residues. The CDR3 reads CSVVSDGRYF. In nucleotides, the CDR3 is TGCAGCGTTGTCTCGGATGGTCGGTACTTC.

The chain joins TRBV9 to TRBJ2-1; D is uncertain. The CDR3 covers 13 residues. CDR1 SGDLS and CDR2 YYNGEE come from the germline V gene. The V and J ends lost 4 bases and 7 bases respectively, with 12 bases between them. This CDR3 reads CASSRLIGNEQFF. The CDR3 coding sequence is TGTGCCAGCAGCAGACTGATAGGGAATGAGCAGTTCTTC.

Regarding this clonotype: A read error may account for a junction end that differs from germline. The chain's CDR3 is CASSLLGTAAHNEQSF. For the CDR3, the DNA is TGTGCCAGCAGCTTATTGGGGACAGCAGCTCACAATGAGCAGTCCTTC. The chain links TRBV7-8 to TRBJ2-1; TRBD1 matches at 7 bases. There are 16 residues in the CDR3. CDR1 and CDR2 (germline): SGHVS, FQNEAQ.

This sequence joins TRBV5-1 and TRBJ2-4, with D perhaps assigned TRBD1 or TRBD2 (5 bases each). Trimming pared 6 bases from V and 0 bases from J, leaving 10 bases between. Germline V CDR1 and CDR2: SGHRS, YFSETQ. The CDR3 contains 14 residues. CDR3 in DNA: TGCGCCAGCACCGGGGACGGAGCCAAAAACATTCAGTACTTC. Its protein product is CASTGDGAKNIQYF.

This clonotype showed up just a few times. The chain combines TRBV21-1 with TRBJ2-1; the DNA was not compared with TRBD1, the D call given in the table. TRBV21-1 is reported as a pseudogene. This CDR3 comprises 15 residues. In DNA, the CDR3 is TGTGCCAGCAGCAAAATGGGGCCCGGGCAATATGAGCAGTTCTTC. This codes for CASSKMGPGQYEQFF.

The chain recombines TRBV7-9 with TRBJ2-7; D possibly matches TRBD1 or TRBD2 (5 bases each). Trimming shortened V by 7 bases and J by 2 bases, and 18 bases separated the two germline ends. CDR3 length: 15 residues. Germline V CDR1 and CDR2: SEHNR, FQNEAQ (reference sequence). CDR3 bases: TGTGCCAGCACCACCTTCCGGGGCCAGACCTACGAGCAGTACTTC. This codes for CASTTFRGQTYEQYF.

The chain carries TRBV5-1 and TRBJ2-2; weak D call: TRBD2 (6 bases). Germline CDR1 and CDR2: SGHRS and YFSETQ. The CDR3 runs 15 residues. The ends were cut back, 1 base at V and 1 base at J, with 8 bases in the middle. In DNA, the CDR3 is TGCGCCAGCAGCTTGAGGCGGGAGAACACCGGGGAGCTGTTTTTT. Its translation is CASSLRRENTGELFF.

In its sample, this clonotype was seen a few times. The chain links TRBV20-1 to TRBJ2-7; D unresolved. Per the germline V gene, CDR1 is DFQATT and CDR2 is SNEGSKA (reference sequence). The CDR3 runs 15 residues. The V and J ends lost 0 bases and 12 bases respectively, with 24 bases between them. CDR3 bases: TGCAGTGCTAGAGATTCAGCCACCAATTTCGCGGATTTGTACTTC. It yields the protein CSARDSATNFADLYF.

The chain carries TRBV7-6 and TRBJ1-1; 7 positions match TRBD1. The CDR3 has 16 amino acids. With 1 base clipped from V and 3 bases from J, the junction kept 8 bases outside the gene matches. Germline V CDR1 and CDR2: SGHVS, FNYEAQ. The CDR3 nucleotides read TGTGCCAGCAGCTTAGTATTTCACAGGGGAGACACTGAAGCTTTCTTT. Its translation is CASSLVFHRGDTEAFF.